This TCR beta chain was sequenced in a study of blood T cell repertoires in COVID-19. Germline loops: CDR1 SGHKS, CDR2 YYEKEE (reference sequence). The CDR3 loop spans 14 amino acids. Trimming left V 1 base short and J 7 bases short, with 12 bases between. Clinical history reported by participants formed the basis on which cohorts were assigned. Assay: immunoSEQ multiplex PCR; the TCRdb copy retains only in-frame clones and omits some. The table includes about 220,000 clones, 70% to 90% detected once. This clone was counted a single time. This TCR was sampled from a woman between 50 and 59 years old with acute COVID-19. Sequenced material: PBMCs or T cells enriched from blood (not recorded which). The chain combines TRBV5-5 with TRBJ2-1; D not resolved. The CDR3 DNA sequence: TGTGCCAGCAGCTTGATTCGGGTAGGTAATGAGCAGTTCTTC. Protein product: CASSLIRVGNEQFF.